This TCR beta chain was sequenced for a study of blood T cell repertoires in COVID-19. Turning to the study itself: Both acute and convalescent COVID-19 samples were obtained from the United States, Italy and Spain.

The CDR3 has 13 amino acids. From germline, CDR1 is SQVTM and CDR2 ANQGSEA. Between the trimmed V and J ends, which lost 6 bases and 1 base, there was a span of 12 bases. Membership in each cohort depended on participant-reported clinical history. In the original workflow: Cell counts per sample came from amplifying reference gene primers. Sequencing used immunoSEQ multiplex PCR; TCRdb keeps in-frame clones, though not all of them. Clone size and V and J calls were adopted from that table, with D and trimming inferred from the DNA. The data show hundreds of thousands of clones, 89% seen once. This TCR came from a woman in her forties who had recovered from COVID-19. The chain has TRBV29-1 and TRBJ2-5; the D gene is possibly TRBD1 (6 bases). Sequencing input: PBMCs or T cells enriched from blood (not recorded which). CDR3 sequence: CSVAYRAQETQYF. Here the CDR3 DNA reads TGCAGCGTGGCTTACAGGGCCCAAGAGACCCAGTACTTC.